The clone carrying this T cell receptor beta chain was observed a few times. The entry originates in a study of early T cells in non-severe SARS-CoV-2 infection. Study as a whole: Bulk RNA from unsorted whole blood was sequenced; chains were unpaired.

TCRdb re-called the 5' RACE reads through MiXCR, storing one row per CDR3 protein. The sample has some 66,000 distinct CDR3 sequences, under 15% seen once. From germline, CDR1 is DFQATT and CDR2 SNEGSKA (reference sequence). V shed 6 bases, J shed 0 bases, and the junction held 10 bases outside the gene matches. This CDR3 comprises 17 residues. This chain joins TRBV20-1 and TRBJ2-3, with TRBD2 identical over 12 bases. The sequenced material came from whole blood. This sequence originates from an adult who was a healthcare worker with PCR-confirmed SARS-CoV-2 infection or an uninfected control (not recorded which). In nucleotides, the CDR3 is TGCAGTGCCCCCGGGCTAGCGGGAGGGCTTAGCACAGATACGCAGTATTTT. Translated, it gives CSAPGLAGGLSTDTQYF.